This passage covers 6 T cell receptor beta chains from one sample sequenced in a study of cytomegalovirus exposure and HLA in healthy donors. The study ran its PCR with 60 Vbeta and 13 Jbeta primers. TCRdb's copy holds only in-frame clones and misses some; the assay was immunoSEQ multiplex PCR. The sample has 150,000 to 200,000 clones, roughly 79% seen once. The sequenced material came from PBMCs. These receptors were obtained from a woman under 40 in good health and CMV-seropositive.

About this clone itself: Sequence at one end of the junction differs from germline and may be a read error. The chain has TRBV11-2 and TRBJ1-1; D ambiguous. Per germline, CDR1 SGHAT and CDR2 FQNNGV. The CDR3 consists of 12 residues. For the CDR3, the DNA is TGTGCCGGCAGCCATAACAATCTGGAAGCTTTCTTT. Its translation is CAGSHNNLEAFF.

The chain recombines TRBV11-2 with TRBJ1-6, with unresolved D. V was cut by 2 bases and J by 3 bases, with 5 bases left in between. Germline CDR1 SGHAT, CDR2 FQNNGV. The CDR3 length is 14 residues. CDR3 DNA sequence: TGTGCCAGCAGCTTAAGCCTCTATAATTCACCCCTCCACTTT. As protein: CASSLSLYNSPLHF.

The V gene is TRBV6-1, the J gene TRBJ1-1, with no clear D. Germline CDR1 MNHNS, CDR2 SASEGT. The CDR3 consists of 13 residues. V was trimmed by 5 bases and J by 2 bases, leaving 9 bases between them. Here the CDR3 reads CASSSSINTEAFF. In DNA form, the CDR3 reads TGTGCCAGCAGTTCTAGTATTAACACTGAAGCTTTCTTT.

The rearrangement uses TRBV7-2 and TRBJ1-2; 11 nucleotides line up with TRBD1. Per the germline V gene, CDR1 is SGHTA and CDR2 is FQGNSA. V lost 5 bases and J lost 8; bases outside the gene matches: 7. The CDR3 length is 14 residues. CDR3 nucleotides: TGTGCCAGCAGCCACGGACAGGGGGCGAACGGCTACACCTTC. Amino acids: CASSHGQGANGYTF.

V and J are TRBV28 and TRBJ1-6; the D gene is possibly TRBD1 (5 bases). The length of the CDR3 is 17 residues. From germline, CDR1 is MDHEN and CDR2 SYDVKM. V lost 3 bases and J 7 bases, leaving 19 bases between the germline ends. CDR3 bases: TGTGCCAGCAGTTTTGGGCAGGGCTGGGTTTGGAATTCACCCCTCCACTTT. It specifies CASSFGQGWVWNSPLHF.

V gene TRBV19 combines with J gene TRBJ2-7, with 11 bases lining up with TRBD2. Germline CDR1 and CDR2: LNHDA and SQIVND (reference sequence). The junction had 5 bases not matched to a gene; V was cut back by 4 bases and J by 3 bases. This CDR3 region has 15 residues. The CDR3 protein is CASSKRGLADYEQYF. As DNA, the CDR3 is TGTGCCAGTAGTAAGCGGGGACTAGCGGACTACGAGCAGTACTTC. The whole variable domain, filled in from reference TRBV19 and TRBJ2-7, reads DGGITQSPKYLFRKEGQNVTLSCEQNLNHDAMYWYRQDPGQGLRLIYYSQIVNDFQKGDIAEGYSVSREKKESFPLTVTSAQKNPTAFYLCASSKRGLADYEQYFGPGTRLTVT.